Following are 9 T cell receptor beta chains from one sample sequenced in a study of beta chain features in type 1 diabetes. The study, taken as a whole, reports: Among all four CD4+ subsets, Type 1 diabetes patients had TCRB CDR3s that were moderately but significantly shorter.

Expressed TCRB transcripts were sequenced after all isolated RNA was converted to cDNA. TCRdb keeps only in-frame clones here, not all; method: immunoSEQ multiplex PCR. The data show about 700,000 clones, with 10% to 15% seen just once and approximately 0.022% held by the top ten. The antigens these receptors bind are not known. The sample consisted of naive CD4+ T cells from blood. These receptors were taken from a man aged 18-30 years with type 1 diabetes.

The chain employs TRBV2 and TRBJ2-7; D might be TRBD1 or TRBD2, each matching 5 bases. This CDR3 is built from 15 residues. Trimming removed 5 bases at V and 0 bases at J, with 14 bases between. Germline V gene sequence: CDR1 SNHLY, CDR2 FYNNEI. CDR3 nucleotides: TGTGCCAGCAGTATGGGACCACAGAGCTCCTACGAGCAGTACTTC. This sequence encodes CASSMGPQSSYEQYF.

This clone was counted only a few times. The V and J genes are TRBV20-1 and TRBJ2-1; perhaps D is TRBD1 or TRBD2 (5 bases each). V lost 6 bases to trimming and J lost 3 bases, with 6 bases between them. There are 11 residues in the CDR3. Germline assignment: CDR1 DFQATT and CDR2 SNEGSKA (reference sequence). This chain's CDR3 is CSAGDYNEQFF. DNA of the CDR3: TGCAGTGCGGGGGACTACAATGAGCAGTTCTTC.

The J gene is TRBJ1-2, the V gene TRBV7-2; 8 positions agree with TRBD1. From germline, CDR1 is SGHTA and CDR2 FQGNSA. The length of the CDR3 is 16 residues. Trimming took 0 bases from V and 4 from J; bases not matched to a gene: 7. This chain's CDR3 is CASSLAAGGDGYGYTF. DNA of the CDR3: TGTGCCAGCAGCTTAGCTGCAGGGGGCGACGGCTATGGCTACACCTTC.

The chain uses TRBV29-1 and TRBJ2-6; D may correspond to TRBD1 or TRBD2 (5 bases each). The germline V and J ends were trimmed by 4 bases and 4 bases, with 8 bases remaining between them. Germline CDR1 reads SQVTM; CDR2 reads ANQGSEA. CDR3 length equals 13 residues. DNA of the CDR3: TGCAGCGTTGGTGGGGACGGGGCCAACGTCCTGACTTTC. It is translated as CSVGGDGANVLTF.

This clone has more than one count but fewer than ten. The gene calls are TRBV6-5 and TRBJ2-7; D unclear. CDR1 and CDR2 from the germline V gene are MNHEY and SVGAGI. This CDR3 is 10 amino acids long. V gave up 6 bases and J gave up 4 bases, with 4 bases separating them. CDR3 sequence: CASSRYEQYF. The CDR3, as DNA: TGTGCCAGCAGCCGGTACGAGCAGTACTTC.

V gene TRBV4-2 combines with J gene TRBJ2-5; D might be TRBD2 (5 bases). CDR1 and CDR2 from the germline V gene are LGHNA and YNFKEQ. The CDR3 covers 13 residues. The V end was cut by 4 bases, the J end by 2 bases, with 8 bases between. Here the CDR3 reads CASSPDSQETQYF. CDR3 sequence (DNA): TGTGCCAGCAGCCCGGACTCTCAAGAGACCCAGTACTTC.

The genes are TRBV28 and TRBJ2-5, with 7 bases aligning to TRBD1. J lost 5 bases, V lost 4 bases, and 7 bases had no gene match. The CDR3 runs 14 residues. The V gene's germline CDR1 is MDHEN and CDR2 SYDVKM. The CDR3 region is CASSSGQDRETQYF. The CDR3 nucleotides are TGTGCCAGCAGTTCAGGACAGGATCGGGAGACCCAGTACTTC.

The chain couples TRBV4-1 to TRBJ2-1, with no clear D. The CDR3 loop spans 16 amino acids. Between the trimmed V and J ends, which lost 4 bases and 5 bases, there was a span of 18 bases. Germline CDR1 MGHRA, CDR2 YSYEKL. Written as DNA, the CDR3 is TGCGCCAGCAGCCTTCCGTTTGCGAGTCACAACAATGAGCAGTTCTTC. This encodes CASSLPFASHNNEQFF.

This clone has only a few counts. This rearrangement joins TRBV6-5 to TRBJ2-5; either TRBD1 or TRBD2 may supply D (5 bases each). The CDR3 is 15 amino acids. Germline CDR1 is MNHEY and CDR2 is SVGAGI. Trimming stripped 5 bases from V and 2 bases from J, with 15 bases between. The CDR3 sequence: CASSAGTVTQETQYF. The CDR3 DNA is TGTGCCAGCAGTGCTGGGACGGTTACTCAAGAGACCCAGTACTTC.